This T cell receptor (beta chain) emerged from a study of shared T cell receptors in the human thymus. Using immunoSEQ multiplex PCR, the repertoire was profiled, and TCRdb retains in-frame clones only, with some absent. This sample carries approximately 660,000 clones, 85% to 90% of them seen once, and the ten largest clones take around 0.0099%. These same records also appear under a second study, on human thymus T cells. That paper notes: Corrective heart surgery yielded the resections from which the thymus tissue came.

Material: thymocytes. This clonotype was obtained from a boy under two years old with a congenital heart defect.

CDR3 sequence (DNA): TGTGCCTGCGGGGCTAGCGGCACCGGGGAGCTGTTTTTT. Residues: CACGASGTGELFF. V is TRBV27 and J is TRBJ2-2; the match to TRBD2 covers 7 bases. Trimming at V came to 11 bases and at J to 4 bases, leaving 7 bases not matched to a gene. The CDR3 consists of 13 residues. Germline CDR1 is MNHEY and CDR2 is SMNVEV (reference sequence).